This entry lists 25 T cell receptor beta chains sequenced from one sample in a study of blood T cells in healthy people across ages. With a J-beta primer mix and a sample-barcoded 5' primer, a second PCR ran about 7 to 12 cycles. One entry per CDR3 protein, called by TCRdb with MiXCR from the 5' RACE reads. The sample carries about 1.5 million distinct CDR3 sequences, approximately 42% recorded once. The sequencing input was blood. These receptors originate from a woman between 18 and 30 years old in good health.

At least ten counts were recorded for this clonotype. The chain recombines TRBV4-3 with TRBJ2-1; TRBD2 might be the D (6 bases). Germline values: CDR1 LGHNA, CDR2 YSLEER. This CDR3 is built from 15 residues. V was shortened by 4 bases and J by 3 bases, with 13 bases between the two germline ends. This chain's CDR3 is CASSRVSGFYNEQFF. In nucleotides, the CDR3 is TGCGCCAGCAGCCGAGTGAGCGGGTTCTACAATGAGCAGTTCTTC.

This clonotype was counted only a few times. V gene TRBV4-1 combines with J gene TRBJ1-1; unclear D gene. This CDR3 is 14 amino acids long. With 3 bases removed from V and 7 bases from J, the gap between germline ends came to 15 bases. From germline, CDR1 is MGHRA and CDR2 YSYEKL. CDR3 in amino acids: CASSQLLTEFEAFF. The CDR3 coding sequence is TGCGCCAGCAGCCAGCTACTGACGGAGTTTGAAGCTTTCTTT.

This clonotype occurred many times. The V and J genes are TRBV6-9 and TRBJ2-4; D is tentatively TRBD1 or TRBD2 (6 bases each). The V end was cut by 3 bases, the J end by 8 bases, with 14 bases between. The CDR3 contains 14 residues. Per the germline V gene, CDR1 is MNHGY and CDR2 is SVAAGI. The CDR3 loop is CASSYRRGQYIQYF. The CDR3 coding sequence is TGTGCCAGCAGTTACCGACGGGGGCAGTACATTCAGTACTTC.

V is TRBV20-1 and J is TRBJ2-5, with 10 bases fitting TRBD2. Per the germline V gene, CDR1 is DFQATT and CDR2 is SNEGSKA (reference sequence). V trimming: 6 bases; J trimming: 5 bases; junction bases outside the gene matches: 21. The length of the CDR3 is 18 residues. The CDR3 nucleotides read TGCAGTGCCCAAGCCATCAGCGTCTCTAGCGGGGGTCTGGAGACCCAGTACTTC. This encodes CSAQAISVSSGGLETQYF.

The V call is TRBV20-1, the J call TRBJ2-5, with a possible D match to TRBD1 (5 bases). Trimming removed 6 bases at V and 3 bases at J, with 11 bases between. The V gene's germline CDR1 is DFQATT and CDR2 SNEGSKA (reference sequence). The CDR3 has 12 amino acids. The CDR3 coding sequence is TGCAGTGCACTTGGACATGAAGAGACCCAGTACTTC. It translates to CSALGHEETQYF.

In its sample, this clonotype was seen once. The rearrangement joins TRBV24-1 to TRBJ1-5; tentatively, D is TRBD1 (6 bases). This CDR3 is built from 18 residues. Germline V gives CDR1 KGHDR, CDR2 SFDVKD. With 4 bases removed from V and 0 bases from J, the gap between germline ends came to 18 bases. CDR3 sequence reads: CATSEQDRVTYSNQPQHF. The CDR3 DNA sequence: TGTGCCACCAGTGAACAGGACAGAGTCACTTATAGCAATCAGCCCCAGCATTTT.

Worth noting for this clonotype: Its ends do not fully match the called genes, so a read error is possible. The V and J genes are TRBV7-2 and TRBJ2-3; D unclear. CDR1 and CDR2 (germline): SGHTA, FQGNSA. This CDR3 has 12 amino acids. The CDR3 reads CAGSFYPDTQYF. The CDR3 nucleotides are TGTGCCGGCAGCTTTTATCCTGATACGCAGTATTTT.

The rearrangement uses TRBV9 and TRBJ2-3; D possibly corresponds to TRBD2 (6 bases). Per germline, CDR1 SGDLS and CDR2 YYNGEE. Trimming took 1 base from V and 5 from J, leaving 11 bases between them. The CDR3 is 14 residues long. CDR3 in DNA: TGTGCCAGCAGCGTAACGGGAGTTAAAGATACGCAGTATTTT. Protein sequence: CASSVTGVKDTQYF.

The CDR3 spells CASSLRGANTDTQYF. CDR3 nucleotides: TGCGCCAGCAGCTTAAGGGGGGCTAACACAGATACGCAGTATTTT. This rearrangement joins TRBV5-1 to TRBJ2-3; D might be TRBD1 or TRBD2, each matching 6 bases. The germline CDR1 and CDR2 sequences are SGHRS and YFSETQ. The CDR3 loop spans 15 amino acids. Trimming shortened V by 2 bases and J by 2 bases, and 12 bases separated the two germline ends.

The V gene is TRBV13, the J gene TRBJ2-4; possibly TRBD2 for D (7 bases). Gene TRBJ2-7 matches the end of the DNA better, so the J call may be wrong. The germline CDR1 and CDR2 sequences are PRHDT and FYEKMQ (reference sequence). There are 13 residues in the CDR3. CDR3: CASSVRGADEQYF. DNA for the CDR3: TGTGCCAGCAGCGTACGGGGGGCAGACGAGCAGTACTTC.

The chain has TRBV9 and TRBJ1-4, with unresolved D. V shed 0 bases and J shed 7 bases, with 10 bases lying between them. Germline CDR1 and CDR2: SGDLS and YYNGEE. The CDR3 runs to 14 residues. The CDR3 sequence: CASSVVGSGEKLFF. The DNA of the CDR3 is TGTGCCAGCAGCGTAGTTGGGAGCGGTGAAAAACTGTTTTTT. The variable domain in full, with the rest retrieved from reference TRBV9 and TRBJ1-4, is DSGVTQTPKHLITATGQRVTLRCSPRSGDLSVYWYQQSLDQGLQFLIQYYNGEERAKGNILERFSAQQFPDLHSELNLSSLELGDSALYFCASSVVGSGEKLFFGSGTQLSVL.

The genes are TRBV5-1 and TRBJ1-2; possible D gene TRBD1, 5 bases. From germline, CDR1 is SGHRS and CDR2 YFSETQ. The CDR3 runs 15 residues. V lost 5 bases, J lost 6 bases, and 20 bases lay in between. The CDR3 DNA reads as TGCGCCAGCAGGAGCACAGGCGCAGGCTACAATGGCTACACCTTC. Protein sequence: CASRSTGAGYNGYTF.

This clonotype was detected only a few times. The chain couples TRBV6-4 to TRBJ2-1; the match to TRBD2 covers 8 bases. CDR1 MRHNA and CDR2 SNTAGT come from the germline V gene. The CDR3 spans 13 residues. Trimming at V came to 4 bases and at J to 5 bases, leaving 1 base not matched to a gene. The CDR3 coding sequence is TGTGCCAGCAGTGTCGGGAGGGACAATGAGCAGTTCTTC. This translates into CASSVGRDNEQFF.

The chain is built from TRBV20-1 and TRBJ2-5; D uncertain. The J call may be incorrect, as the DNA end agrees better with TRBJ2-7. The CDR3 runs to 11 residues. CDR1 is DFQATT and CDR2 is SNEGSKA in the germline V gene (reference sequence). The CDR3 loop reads CSARQFNEQYF. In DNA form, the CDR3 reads TGCAGTGCTAGACAGTTTAACGAGCAGTACTTC.

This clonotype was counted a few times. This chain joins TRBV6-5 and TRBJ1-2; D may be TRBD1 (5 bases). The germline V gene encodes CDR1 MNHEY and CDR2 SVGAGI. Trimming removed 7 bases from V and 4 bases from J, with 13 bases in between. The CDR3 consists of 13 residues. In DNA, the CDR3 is TGTGCCAGCAACTTGGGGCGGGGCTATGGCTACACCTTC. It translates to CASNLGRGYGYTF.

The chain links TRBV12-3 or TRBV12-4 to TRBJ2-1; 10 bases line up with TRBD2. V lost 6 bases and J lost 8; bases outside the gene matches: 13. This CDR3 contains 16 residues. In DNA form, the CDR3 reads TGTGCCAGCAGACCTCAAGCGGGGGGGCTTGTGGATGAGCAGTTCTTC. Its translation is CASRPQAGGLVDEQFF.

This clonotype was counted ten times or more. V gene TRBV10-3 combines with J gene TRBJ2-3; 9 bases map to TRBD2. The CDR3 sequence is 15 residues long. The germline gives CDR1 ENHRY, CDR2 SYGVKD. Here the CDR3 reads CATRVRGGTGDTQYF. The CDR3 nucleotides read TGTGCGACCAGGGTGCGGGGGGGAACAGGAGATACGCAGTATTTT.

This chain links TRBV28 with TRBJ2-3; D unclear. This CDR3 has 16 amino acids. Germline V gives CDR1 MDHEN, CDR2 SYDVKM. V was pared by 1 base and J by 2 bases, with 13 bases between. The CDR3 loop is CASSLYTGSPTDTQYF. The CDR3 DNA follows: TGTGCCAGCAGTTTATATACGGGCTCTCCCACAGATACGCAGTATTTT.

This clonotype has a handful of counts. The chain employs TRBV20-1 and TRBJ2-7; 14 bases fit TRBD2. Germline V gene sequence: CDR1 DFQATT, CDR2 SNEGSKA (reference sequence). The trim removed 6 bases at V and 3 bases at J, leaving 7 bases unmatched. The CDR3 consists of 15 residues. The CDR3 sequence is CSAPTSGRDNYEQYF. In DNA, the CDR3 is TGCAGTGCCCCGACTAGCGGGAGGGACAACTACGAGCAGTACTTC.

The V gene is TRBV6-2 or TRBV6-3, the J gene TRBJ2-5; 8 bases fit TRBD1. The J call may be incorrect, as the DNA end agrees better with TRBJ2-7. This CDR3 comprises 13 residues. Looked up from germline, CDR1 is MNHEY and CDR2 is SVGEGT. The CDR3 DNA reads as TGTGCCAGCAGACAGACAGGGGTCGACGAGCAGTACTTC. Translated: CASRQTGVDEQYF.

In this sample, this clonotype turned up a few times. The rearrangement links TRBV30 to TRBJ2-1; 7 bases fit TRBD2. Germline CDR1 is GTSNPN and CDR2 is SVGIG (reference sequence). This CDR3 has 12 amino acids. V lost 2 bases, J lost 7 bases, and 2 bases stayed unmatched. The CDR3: CAWSLRGNEQFF. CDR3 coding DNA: TGTGCCTGGAGTCTGCGGGGGAATGAGCAGTTCTTC.

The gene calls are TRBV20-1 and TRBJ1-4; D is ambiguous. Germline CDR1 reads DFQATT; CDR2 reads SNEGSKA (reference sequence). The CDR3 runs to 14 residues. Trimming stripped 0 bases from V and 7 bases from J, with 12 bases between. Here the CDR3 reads CSARDGGWGEKLFF. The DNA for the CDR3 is TGCAGTGCTAGAGATGGAGGTTGGGGTGAAAAACTGTTTTTT.

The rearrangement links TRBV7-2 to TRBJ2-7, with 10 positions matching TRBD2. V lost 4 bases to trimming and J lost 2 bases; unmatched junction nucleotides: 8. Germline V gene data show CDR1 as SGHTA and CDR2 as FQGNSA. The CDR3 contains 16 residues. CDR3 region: CASSSLAGGFAYEQYF. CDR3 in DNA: TGTGCCAGCAGCTCCTTAGCGGGAGGATTTGCCTACGAGCAGTACTTC.

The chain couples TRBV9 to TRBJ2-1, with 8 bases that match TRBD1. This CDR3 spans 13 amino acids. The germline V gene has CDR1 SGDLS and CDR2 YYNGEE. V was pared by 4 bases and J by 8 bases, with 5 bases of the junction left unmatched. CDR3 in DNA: TGTGCCAGCAGCCGACAGGGGATCGATGAGCAGTTCTTC. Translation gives CASSRQGIDEQFF.

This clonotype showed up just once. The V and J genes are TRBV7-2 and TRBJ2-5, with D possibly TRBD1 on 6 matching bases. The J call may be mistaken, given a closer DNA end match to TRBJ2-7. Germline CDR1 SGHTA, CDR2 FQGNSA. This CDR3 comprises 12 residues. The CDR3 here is CASSPRDIEQYF. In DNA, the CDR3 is TGTGCCAGCAGCCCTAGGGACATCGAGCAGTACTTC.